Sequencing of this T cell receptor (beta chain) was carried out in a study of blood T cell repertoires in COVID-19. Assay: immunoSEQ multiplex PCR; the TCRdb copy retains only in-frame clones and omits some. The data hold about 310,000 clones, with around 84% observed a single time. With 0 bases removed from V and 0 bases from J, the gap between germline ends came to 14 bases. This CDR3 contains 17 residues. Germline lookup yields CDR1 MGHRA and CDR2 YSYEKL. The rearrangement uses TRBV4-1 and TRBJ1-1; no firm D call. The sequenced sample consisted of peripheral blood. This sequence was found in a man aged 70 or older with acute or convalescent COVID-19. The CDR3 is CASSQDPHSPMNTEAFF. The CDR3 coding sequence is TGCGCCAGCAGCCAAGACCCTCACAGCCCCATGAACACTGAAGCTTTCTTT.